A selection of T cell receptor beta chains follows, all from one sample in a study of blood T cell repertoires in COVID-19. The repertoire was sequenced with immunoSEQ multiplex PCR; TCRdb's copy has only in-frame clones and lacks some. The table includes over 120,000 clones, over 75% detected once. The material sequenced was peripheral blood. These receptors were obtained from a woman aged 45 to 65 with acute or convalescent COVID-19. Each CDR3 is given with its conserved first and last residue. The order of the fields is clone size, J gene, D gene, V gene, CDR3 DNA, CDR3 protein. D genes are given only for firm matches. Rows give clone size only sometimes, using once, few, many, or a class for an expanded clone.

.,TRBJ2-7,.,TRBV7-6,TGTGCCAGCAGCTTAGCGAGCCGGGCCTACGAGCAGTACTTC,CASSLASRAYEQYF
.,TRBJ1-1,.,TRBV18,TGTGCCAGCTCACCTCGGACAACGGCGAACACTGAAGCTTTCTTT,CASSPRTTANTEAFF
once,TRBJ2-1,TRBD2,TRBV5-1,TGCGCCAGCAGCTTGGAACTAGCGGGAGGGAGTGGTGAGCAGTTCTTC,CASSLELAGGSGEQFF
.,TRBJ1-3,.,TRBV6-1,TGTGCCAGCAGTGACGGATTGGGGGGCTCTGGAAACACCATATATTTT,CASSDGLGGSGNTIYF
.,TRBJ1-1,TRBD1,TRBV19,TGTGCCAGTAGTATAGACGGATGGACAGGGTCGGCGATGAACACTGAAGCTTTCTTT,CASSIDGWTGSAMNTEAFF
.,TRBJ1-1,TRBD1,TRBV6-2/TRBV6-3,TGTGCCAGCAGATACCGGGACAGGGGATACACTGAAGCTTTCTTT,CASRYRDRGYTEAFF
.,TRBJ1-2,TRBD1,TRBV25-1,TGTGCCAGTTTTTCCTCGGACAGGAACTATGGCTACACCTTC,CASFSSDRNYGYTF
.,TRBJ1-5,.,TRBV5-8,TGTGCCAGCAGCCCGCGCGACAGATACAATCAGCCCCAGCATTTT,CASSPRDRYNQPQHF
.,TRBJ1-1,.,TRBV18,TGTGCCAGCTCACCCCTACACGAAGTACAGGGGAACACTGAAGCTTTCTTT,CASSPLHEVQGNTEAFF
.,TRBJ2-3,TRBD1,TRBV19,TGTGCCAGTAGTATGGGACAGGGAGGTTTGCAGTATTTT,CASSMGQGGLQYF
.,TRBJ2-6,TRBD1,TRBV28,TGTGCCAGCTCATTAGGGACAGGGGTGACTGGGGCCAACGTCCTGACTTTC,CASSLGTGVTGANVLTF
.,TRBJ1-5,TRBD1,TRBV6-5,TGTGCCAGCAGCCACAGGGGAGACAATCAGCCCCAGCATTTT,CASSHRGDNQPQHF
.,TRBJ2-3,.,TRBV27,TGTGCCAGCAGTTTATCAGGGGTCACAGATACGCAGTATTTT,CASSLSGVTDTQYF
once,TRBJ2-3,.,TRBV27,TGTGCCAGCAGACCCGGTCGGGGCACAGATACGCAGTATTTT,CASRPGRGTDTQYF
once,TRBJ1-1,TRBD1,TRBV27,TGTGCCAGCAGTTTAACACAGACAGGGACTGAAGCTTTCTTT,CASSLTQTGTEAFF
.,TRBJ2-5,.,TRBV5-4,TGTGCCAGCAGCTTGGATCCCAGCCAAGAGACCCAGTACTTC,CASSLDPSQETQYF
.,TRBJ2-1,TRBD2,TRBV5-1,TGCGCCAGCAGCTTGGGGTATAGCGGGAGTGGGAATGAGCAGTTCTTC,CASSLGYSGSGNEQFF
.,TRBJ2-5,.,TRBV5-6,TGTGCCAGCAGCTTGGCCGGGGGTGGTTACCAAGAGACCCAGTACTTC,CASSLAGGGYQETQYF
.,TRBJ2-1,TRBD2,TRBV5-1,TGCGCCAGCAGCCTGGAGGCTAGCGGGAGGGCCCGGTTCTTC,CASSLEASGRARFF
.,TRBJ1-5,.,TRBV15,TGTGCCACCAGCAGTACCGAGGAGCAGCCCCAGCATTTT,CATSSTEEQPQHF
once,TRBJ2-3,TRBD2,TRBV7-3,TGTGCCAGCAGCTTAAGTCTAGCGGGGTCGTCAGATACGCAGTATTTT,CASSLSLAGSSDTQYF
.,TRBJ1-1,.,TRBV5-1,TGCGCCAGCAGCTTAGTCGAGGGCACTGAAGCTTTCTTT,CASSLVEGTEAFF
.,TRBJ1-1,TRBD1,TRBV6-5,TGTGCCAGCAGTTATCCGAGGGGGCGCCAAGCCCCAAAAGCTTTCTTT,CASSYPRGRQAPKAFF
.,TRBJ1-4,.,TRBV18,TGTGCCAGCTCACCGGGGCTCGGGAATGAAAAACTGTTTTTT,CASSPGLGNEKLFF
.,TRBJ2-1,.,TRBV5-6,TGTGCCAGCAGCTTACCTGACAACTACAATGAGCAGTTCTTC,CASSLPDNYNEQFF
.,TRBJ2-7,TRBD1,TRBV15,TGTGCCACCAGCTTACAGGGGGCCTACGAGCAGTACTTC,CATSLQGAYEQYF
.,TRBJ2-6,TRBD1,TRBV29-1,TGCAGCGTTGATATTCAGGGGGCCGGGGCCAACGTCCTGACTTTC,CSVDIQGAGANVLTF
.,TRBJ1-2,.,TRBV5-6,TGTGCCAGCAGCTTGAGATCAGGGCGCAACCTCTATGGCTACACCTTC,CASSLRSGRNLYGYTF
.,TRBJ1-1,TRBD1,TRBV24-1,TGTGCCACCACCGGACAGGGGAACACTGAAGCTTTCTTT,CATTGQGNTEAFF
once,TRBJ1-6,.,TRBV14,TGTGCCAGCAGCCAAGCTGGGGCTGCTAGGAATTCCCCCCTCCACTTT,CASSQAGAARNSPLHF
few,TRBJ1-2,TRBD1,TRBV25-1,TGTGCCAGCAGTGAATGGGACAGGGAGGACTACACCTTC,CASSEWDREDYTF
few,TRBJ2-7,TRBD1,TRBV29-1,TGCAGCGGACGACAGGGCTACGAGCAGTACTTC,CSGRQGYEQYF
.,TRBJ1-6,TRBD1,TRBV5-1,TGCGCCAGCAGCAGCCGGGACAGGGGGAGATCACCCCTCCACTTT,CASSSRDRGRSPLHF
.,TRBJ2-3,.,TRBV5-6,TGTGCCAGCAGCTTGCCGTCCACAGATACGCAGTATTTT,CASSLPSTDTQYF
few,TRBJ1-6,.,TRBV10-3,TGTGCCATCAGCGAGCCAGGGGCCGGGGGGGATTATTCACCCCTCCACTTT,CAISEPGAGGDYSPLHF
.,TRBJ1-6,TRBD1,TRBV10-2,TGCGCCAGCAGTGAAGGGGGGACAGTTAATTCACCCCTCCACTTT,CASSEGGTVNSPLHF
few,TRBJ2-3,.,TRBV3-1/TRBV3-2,TGTGCCAGCAGCCAAGATGGCTGGTATACGCAGTATTTT,CASSQDGWYTQYF
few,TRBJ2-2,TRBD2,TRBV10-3,TGTGCCAACCGAGCGGGAGGCATCGCCGGGGAGCTGTTTTTT,CANRAGGIAGELFF
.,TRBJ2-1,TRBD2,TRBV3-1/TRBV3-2,TGTGCCAGCAGCCTGCGACTAGCGGGGGGCCTGTACAATGAGCAGTTCTTC,CASSLRLAGGLYNEQFF
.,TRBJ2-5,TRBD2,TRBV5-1,TGCGCCAGCAGCTTGGTAGCGGGAGGCCGCGAGACCCAGTACTTC,CASSLVAGGRETQYF
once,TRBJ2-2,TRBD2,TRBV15,TGTGCCACCAGCAGAGGGGGCCTAGCGGGGACCGGGGAGCTGTTTTTT,CATSRGGLAGTGELFF
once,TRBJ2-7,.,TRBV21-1,TGTGCCAGCAGCAATCTGGCAGGGACAACCTACGAGCAGTACTTC,CASSNLAGTTYEQYF
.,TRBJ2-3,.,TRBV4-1,TGCGCCAGCAGCCATTTCGAAACGGGGGAGCATACGCAGTATTTT,CASSHFETGEHTQYF
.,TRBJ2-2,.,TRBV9,TGTGCCAGCAGTACCCCAGGGGCCCTGAACACCGGGGAGCTGTTTTTT,CASSTPGALNTGELFF
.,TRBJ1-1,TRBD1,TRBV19,TGTGCCAGTAGTACATCGGGACAGACGAACACTGAAGCTTTCTTT,CASSTSGQTNTEAFF
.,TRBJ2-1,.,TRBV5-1,TGCGCCAGCAGCTTGGGGGGCAACGGATACGAGCAGTTCTTC,CASSLGGNGYEQFF
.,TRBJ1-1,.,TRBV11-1,TGTGCCAGCAGCCCCTGGGCAGGGATGAACACTGAAGCTTTCTTT,CASSPWAGMNTEAFF